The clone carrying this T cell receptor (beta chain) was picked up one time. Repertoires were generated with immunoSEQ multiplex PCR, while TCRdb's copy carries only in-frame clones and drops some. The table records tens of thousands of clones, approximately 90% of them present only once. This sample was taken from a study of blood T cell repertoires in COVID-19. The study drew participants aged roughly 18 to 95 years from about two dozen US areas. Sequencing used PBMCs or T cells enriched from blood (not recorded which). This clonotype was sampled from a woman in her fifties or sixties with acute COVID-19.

Here the CDR3 DNA reads TGTGCCAGCAGCGGGACTTCCACCTCCTACAATGAGCAGTTCTTC. This codes for CASSGTSTSYNEQFF. The chain has TRBV7-3 and TRBJ2-1, with D perhaps matching TRBD2 (6 bases). This CDR3 region has 15 residues. The germline V and J ends were trimmed by 5 bases and 0 bases, with 11 bases remaining between them. Germline V gene data show CDR1 as SGHTA and CDR2 as FQGTGA.